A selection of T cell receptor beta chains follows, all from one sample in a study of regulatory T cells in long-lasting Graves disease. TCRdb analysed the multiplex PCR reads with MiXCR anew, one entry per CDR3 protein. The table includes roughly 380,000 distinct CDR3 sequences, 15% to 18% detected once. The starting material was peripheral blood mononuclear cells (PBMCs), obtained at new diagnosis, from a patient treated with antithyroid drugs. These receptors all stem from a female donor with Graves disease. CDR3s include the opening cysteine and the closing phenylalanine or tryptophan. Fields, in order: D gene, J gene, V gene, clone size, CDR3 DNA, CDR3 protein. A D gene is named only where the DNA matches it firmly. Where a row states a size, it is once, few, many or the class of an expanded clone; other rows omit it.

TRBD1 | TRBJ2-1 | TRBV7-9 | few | TGTGCCAGCAGCTTACCCCCCGGGACAGACTACCACAATGAGCAGTTCTTC | CASSLPPGTDYHNEQFF
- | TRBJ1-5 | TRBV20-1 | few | TGCAGTGCTATTACGGGGGAAGTCTCGAGCAATCAGCCCCAGCATTTT | CSAITGEVSSNQPQHF
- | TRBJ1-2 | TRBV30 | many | TGTGCCTGGAGTTTCCAACGTGGGGCGTATGGCTACACCTTC | CAWSFQRGAYGYTF
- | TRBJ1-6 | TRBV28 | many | TGTGCCAGCAGTTTGCCCAGGGATAATTCACCCCTCCACTTT | CASSLPRDNSPLHF
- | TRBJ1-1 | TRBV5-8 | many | TGTGCCAGCAGCTCCCCCTTTTCCGGGGGCACTGAAGCTTTCTTT | CASSSPFSGGTEAFF
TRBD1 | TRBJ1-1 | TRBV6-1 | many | TGTGCCAGCAGAGATACAGGGGACACTGAAGCTTTCTTT | CASRDTGDTEAFF
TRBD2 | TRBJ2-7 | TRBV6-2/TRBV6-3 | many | TGTGCCAGCCAGGGACTACAATACGAGCAGTACTTC | CASQGLQYEQYF
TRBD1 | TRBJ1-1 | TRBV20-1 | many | TGCAGTGCTTTCTGGACAGGGGCTAAATCTGAAGCTTTCTTT | CSAFWTGAKSEAFF
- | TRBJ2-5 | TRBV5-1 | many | TGCGCCAGCAGACCGGGGAGTCAACAAGAGACCCAGTACTTC | CASRPGSQQETQYF
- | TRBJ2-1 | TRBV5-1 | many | TGCGCCAGCGGTGAGAATGAGCAGTTCTTC | CASGENEQFF
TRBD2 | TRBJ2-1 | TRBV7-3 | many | TGTGCCAGCAGCTTAACGGCGGGGGGGCTCAATGAGCAGTTCTTC | CASSLTAGGLNEQFF
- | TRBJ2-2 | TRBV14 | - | TGTGCCAGCAGCACCCACTATGGCGGGATCGCCGGGGAGCTGTTTTTT | CASSTHYGGIAGELFF
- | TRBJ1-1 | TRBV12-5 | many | TGTGCTAGTGGTTTGGGGGAGAACACTGAAGCTTTCTTT | CASGLGENTEAFF
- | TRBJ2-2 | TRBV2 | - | TGTGCCAGCAGTTTAACCCTCCGGCCCGGGGAGCTGTTTTTT | CASSLTLRPGELFF
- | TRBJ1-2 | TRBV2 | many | TGTGCCAGCAGTGACAGCGGCAGCTATGGCTACACCTTC | CASSDSGSYGYTF
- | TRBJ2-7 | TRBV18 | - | TGTGCCAGCTCCCTCTTCCAAGGGTCTCCAACCTACGAGCAGTACTTC | CASSLFQGSPTYEQYF
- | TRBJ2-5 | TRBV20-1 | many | TGCAGTGTGGTGGTCCAAGAGACCCAGTACTTC | CSVVVQETQYF
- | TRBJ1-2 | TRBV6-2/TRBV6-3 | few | TGTGCCAGCAGTTACTCAGGGTTGAGGGATGGCTACACCTTC | CASSYSGLRDGYTF
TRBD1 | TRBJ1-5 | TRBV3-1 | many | TGTGCCAGCAGCCAAGGGACAGGGGATCAGCCCCAGCATTTT | CASSQGTGDQPQHF
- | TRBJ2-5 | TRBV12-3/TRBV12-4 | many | TGTGCCAGCAGGATCGGCCAGAAAGAGACCCAGTACTTC | CASRIGQKETQYF
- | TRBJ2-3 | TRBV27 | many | TGTGCCAGCAGTTCGATCACAGATACGCAGTATTTT | CASSSITDTQYF
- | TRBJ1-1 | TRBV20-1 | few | TGCAGTACCCGAGGGTGGAACACTGAAGCTTTCTTT | CSTRGWNTEAFF
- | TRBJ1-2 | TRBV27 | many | TGTGCCAGCAGCTCAGGGTTGTCCTATGGCTACACCTTC | CASSSGLSYGYTF
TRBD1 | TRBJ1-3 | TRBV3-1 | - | TGTGCCAGCAGCCAGGACAGGGCCTCTGGAAACACCATATATTTT | CASSQDRASGNTIYF
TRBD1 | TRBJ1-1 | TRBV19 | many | TGTGCCAGTAGTACCGGGACAGGGCCATTACGTACTGAAGCTTTCTTT | CASSTGTGPLRTEAFF
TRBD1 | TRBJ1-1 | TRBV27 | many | TGTGCCAGCAGTTTACAACAGGGGGTGAACACTGAAGCTTTCTTT | CASSLQQGVNTEAFF
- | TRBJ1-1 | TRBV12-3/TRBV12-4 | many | TGTGCCAGCAGTACGACAGGACCGAACACTGAAGCTTTCTTT | CASSTTGPNTEAFF
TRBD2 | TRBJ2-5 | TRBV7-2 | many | TGTGCCAGCAGCTCCCCTCGAGGCAGCGGGGGGGCAGGAGAGACCCAGTACTTC | CASSSPRGSGGAGETQYF
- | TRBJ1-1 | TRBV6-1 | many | TGTGCCAGCAGGTTACAGGGTATGGGCACTGAAGCTTTCTTT | CASRLQGMGTEAFF
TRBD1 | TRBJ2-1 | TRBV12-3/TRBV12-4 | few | TGTGCCAGCAGTCTACAGGGGGTTATCTCCTACAATGAGCAGTTCTTC | CASSLQGVISYNEQFF
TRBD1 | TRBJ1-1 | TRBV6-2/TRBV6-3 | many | TGTGCCAGCAGTTACCAAAGGGGGCCGGGCACTGAAGCTTTCTTT | CASSYQRGPGTEAFF
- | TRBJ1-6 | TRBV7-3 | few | TGTGCCAGCAGCTTAGGAGTCGGCGGGAATTCACCCCTCCACTTT | CASSLGVGGNSPLHF
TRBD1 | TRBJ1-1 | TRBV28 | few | TGTGCCAGCAGGGCTAACGGACAGGCCCTTGATGAAGCTTTCTTT | CASRANGQALDEAFF
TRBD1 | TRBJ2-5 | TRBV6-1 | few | TGTGCCAGCAGCCCCTGGACAGGGGGCTTCCAAGAGACCCAGTACTTC | CASSPWTGGFQETQYF
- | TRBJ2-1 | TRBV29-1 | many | TGCAGCGCTGATCGGTCAGCCAGCTCCTACAATGAGCAGTTCTTC | CSADRSASSYNEQFF
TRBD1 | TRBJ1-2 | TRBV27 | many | TGTGCCAGCAGTTTTCAGGGGGCGTCTGGCTACACCTTC | CASSFQGASGYTF
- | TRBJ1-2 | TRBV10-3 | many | TGTGCCATCGGCCACACCACCTATGGCTACACCTTC | CAIGHTTYGYTF
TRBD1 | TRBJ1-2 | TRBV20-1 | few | TGCAGTGCCTCGGACAGGGCAGACTATGGCTACACCTTC | CSASDRADYGYTF
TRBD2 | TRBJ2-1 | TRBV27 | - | TGTGCCAGCAGTTTGAGCGGGAGTTGGAATGAGCAGTTCTTC | CASSLSGSWNEQFF
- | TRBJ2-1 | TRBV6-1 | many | TGTGCCAGCAGTGACCGGGACTTCAACAATGAGCAGTTCTTC | CASSDRDFNNEQFF
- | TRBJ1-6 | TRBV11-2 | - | TGTGCCAGCAGCTTATCGTCCAGTCCATATAATTCACCCCTCCACTTT | CASSLSSSPYNSPLHF
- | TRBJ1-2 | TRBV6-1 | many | TGTGCCAGCAGGATCGACATAAGGCTGAACTATGGCTACACCTTC | CASRIDIRLNYGYTF
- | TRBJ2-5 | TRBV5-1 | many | TGCGCCAGCCGAATCCCGGGCCAAGAGACCCAGTACTTC | CASRIPGQETQYF
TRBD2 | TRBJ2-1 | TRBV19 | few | TGTGCCAGTAACGAACTAGCGACCGGCAATGAGCAGTTCTTC | CASNELATGNEQFF
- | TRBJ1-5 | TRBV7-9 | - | TGTGCCAGCAGCTTTGGTTCGGGGGATCGGCCCCAGCATTTT | CASSFGSGDRPQHF
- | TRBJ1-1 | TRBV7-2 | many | TGTGCCAGCAGCTTAACTGCCGGGAACACTGAAGCTTTCTTT | CASSLTAGNTEAFF
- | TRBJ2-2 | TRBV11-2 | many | TGTGCCAGCAGCCCCCTGGGCGGGCATCTCTTAGGGACCGGGGAGCTGTTTTTT | CASSPLGGHLLGTGELFF
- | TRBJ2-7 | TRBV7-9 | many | TGTGCCAGCAGCTGGGGTTCCGAGCAGTACTTC | CASSWGSEQYF
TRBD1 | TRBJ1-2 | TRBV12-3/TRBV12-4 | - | TGTGCCAGCAGGTCCACCGGGACAGGCTATGGCTACACCTTC | CASRSTGTGYGYTF